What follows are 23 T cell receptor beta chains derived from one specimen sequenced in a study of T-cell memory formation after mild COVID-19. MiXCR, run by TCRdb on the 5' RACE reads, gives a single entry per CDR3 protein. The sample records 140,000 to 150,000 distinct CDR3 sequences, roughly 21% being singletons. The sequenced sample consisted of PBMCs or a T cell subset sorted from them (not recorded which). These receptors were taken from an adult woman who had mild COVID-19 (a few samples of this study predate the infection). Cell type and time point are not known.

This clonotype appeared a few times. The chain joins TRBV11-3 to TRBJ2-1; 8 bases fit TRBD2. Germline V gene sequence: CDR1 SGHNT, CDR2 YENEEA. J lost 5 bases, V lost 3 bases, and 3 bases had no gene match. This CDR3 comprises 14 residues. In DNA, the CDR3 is TGTGCCAGCAGCTTGACTAGCGCTAACAATGAGCAGTTCTTC. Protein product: CASSLTSANNEQFF. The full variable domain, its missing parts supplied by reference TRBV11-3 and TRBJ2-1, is EAGVVQSPRYKIIEKKQPVAFWCNPISGHNTLYWYLQNLGQGPELLIRYENEEAVDDSQLPKDRFSAERLKGVDSTLKIQPAELGDSAVYLCASSLTSANNEQFFGPGTRLTVL.

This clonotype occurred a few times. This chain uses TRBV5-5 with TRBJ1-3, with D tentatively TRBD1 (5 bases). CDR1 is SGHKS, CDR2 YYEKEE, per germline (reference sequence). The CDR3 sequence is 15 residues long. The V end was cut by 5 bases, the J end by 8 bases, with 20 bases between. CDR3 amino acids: CASRVPGPVFDTIYF. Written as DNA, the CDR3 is TGTGCCAGCAGGGTACCGGGACCGGTCTTTGACACCATATATTTT.

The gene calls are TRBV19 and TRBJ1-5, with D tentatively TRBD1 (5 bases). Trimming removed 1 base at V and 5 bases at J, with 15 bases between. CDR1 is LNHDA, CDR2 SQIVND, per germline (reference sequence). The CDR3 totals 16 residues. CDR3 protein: CASSIGNRAGDQPQHF. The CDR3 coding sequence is TGTGCCAGTAGTATAGGTAACAGAGCGGGGGATCAGCCCCAGCATTTT.

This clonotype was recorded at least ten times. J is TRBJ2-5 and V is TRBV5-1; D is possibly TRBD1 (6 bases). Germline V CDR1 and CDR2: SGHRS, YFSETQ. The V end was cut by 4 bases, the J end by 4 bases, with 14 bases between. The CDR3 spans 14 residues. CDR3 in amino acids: CASSDPTGRETQYF. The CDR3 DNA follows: TGCGCCAGCAGCGATCCTACAGGGAGAGAGACCCAGTACTTC.

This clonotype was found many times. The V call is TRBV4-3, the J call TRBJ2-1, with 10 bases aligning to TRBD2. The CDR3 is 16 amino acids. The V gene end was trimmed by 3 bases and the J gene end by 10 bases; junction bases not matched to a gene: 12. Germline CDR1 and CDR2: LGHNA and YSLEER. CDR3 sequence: CASSHMGEREGREQFF. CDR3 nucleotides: TGCGCCAGCAGCCATATGGGGGAGCGGGAGGGCCGCGAGCAGTTCTTC.

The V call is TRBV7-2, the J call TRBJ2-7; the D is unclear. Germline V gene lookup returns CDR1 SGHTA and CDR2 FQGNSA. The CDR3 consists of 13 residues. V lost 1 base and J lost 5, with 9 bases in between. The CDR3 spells CASSLVQAHEQYF. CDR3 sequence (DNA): TGTGCCAGCAGCTTAGTCCAAGCCCACGAGCAGTACTTC.

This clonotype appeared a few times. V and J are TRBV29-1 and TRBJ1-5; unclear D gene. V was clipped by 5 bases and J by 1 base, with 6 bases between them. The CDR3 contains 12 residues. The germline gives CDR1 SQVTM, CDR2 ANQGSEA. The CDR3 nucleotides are TGCAGCGTTCAGACCAGCAATCAGCCCCAGCATTTT. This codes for CSVQTSNQPQHF.

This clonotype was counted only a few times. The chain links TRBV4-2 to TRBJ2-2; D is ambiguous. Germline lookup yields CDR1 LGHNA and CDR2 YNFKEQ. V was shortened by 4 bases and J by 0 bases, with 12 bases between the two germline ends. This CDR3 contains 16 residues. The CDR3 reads CASSLVGFSNTGELFF. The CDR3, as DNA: TGTGCCAGCAGCCTGGTCGGGTTTTCGAACACCGGGGAGCTGTTTTTT.

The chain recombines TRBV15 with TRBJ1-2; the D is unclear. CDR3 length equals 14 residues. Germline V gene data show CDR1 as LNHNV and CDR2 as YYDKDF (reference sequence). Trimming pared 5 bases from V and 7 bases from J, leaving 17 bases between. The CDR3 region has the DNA TGTGCCACCAGCCCTCACGGACTCAACATTGGCTACACCTTC. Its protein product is CATSPHGLNIGYTF.

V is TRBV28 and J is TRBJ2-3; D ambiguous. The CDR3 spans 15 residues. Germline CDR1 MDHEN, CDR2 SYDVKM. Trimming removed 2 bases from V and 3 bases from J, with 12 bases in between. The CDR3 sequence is CASSLPSRLTDTQYF. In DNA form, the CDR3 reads TGTGCCAGCAGTTTACCATCTAGGCTTACAGATACGCAGTATTTT.

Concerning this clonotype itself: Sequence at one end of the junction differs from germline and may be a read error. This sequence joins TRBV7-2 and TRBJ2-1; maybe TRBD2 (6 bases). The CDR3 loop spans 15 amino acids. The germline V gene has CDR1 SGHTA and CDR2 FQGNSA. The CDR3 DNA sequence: TGTGCCAGCAGCCGGGACTCGAGCTCCTACAGTGAGCAGTTCTTC. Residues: CASSRDSSSYSEQFF.

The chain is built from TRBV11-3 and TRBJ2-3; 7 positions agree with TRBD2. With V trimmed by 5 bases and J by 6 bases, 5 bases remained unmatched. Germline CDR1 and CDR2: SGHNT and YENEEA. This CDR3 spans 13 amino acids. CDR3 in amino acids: CASSPREPDTQYF. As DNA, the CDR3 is TGTGCCAGCAGCCCGCGGGAGCCGGATACGCAGTATTTT.

In nucleotides, the CDR3 is TGTGCCAGCAGTGGGGACAGTGAAGCTTTCTTT. Its translation: CASSGDSEAFF. This chain links TRBV12-3 or TRBV12-4 with TRBJ1-1; 7 bases match TRBD1. This CDR3 is built from 11 residues. The junction had 1 base not matched to a gene; V was cut back by 5 bases and J by 7 bases.

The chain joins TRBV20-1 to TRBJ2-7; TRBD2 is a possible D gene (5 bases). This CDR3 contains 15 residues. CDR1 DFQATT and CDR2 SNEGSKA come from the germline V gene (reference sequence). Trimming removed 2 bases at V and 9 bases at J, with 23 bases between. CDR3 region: CSARSPLSSSLGQYF. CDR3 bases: TGCAGTGCTAGAAGCCCTTTGAGTTCTTCACTAGGGCAGTACTTC.

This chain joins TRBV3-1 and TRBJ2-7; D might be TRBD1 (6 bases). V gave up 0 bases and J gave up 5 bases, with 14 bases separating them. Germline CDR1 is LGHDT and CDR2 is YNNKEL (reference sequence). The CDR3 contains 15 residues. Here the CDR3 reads CASSQDVGARDEQYF. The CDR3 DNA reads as TGTGCCAGCAGCCAAGATGTGGGGGCTCGGGACGAGCAGTACTTC.

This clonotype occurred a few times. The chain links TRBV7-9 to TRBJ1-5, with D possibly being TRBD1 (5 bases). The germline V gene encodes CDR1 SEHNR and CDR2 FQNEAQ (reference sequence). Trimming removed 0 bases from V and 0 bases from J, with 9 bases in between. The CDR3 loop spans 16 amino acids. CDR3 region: CASSLAGQGSNQPQHF. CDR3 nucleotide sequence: TGTGCCAGCAGCTTAGCTGGTCAGGGTAGCAATCAGCCCCAGCATTTT.

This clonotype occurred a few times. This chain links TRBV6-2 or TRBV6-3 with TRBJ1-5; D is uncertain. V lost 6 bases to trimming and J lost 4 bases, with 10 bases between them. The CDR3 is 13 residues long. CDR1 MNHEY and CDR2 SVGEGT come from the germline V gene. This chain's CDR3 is CASSISSNQPQHF. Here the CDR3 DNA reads TGTGCCAGCAGCATTTCCTCGAATCAGCCCCAGCATTTT.

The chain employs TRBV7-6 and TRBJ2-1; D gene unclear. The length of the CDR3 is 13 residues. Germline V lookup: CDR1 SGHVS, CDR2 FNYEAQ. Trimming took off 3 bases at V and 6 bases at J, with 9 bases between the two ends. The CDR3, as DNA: TGTGCCAGCAGCTTCGGGTGGGGCAATGAGCAGTTCTTC. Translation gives CASSFGWGNEQFF.

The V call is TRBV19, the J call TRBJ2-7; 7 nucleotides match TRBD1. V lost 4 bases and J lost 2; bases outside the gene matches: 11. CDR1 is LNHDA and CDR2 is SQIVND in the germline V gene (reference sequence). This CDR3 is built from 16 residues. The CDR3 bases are TGTGCCAGTAGTACTATGGGACGGGACAGCCCCTACGAGCAGTACTTC. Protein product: CASSTMGRDSPYEQYF.

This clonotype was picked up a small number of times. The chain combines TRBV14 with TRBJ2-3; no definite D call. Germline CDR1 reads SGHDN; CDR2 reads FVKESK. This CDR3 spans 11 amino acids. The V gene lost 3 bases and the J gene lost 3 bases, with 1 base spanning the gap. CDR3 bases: TGTGCCAGCAGCCATACAGATACGCAGTATTTT. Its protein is CASSHTDTQYF. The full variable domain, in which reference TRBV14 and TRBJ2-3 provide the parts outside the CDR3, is EAGVTQFPSHSVIEKGQTVTLRCDPISGHDNLYWYRRVMGKEIKFLLHFVKESKQDESGMPNNRFLAERTGGTYSTLKVQPAELEDSGVYFCASSHTDTQYFGPGTRLTVL.

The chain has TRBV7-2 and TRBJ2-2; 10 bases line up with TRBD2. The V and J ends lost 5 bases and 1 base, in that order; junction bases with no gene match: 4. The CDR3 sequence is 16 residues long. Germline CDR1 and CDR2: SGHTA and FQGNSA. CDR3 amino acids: CASSDRTSGNTGELFF. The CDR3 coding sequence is TGTGCCAGCAGCGACCGGACTAGCGGGAACACCGGGGAGCTGTTTTTT.

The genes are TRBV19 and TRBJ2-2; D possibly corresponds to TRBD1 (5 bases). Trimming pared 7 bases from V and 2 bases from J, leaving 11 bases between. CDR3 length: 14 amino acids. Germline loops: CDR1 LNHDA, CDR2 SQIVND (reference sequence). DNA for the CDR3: TGTGCCAGTACAGAGACAGTTAACACCGGGGAGCTGTTTTTT. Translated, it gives CASTETVNTGELFF.

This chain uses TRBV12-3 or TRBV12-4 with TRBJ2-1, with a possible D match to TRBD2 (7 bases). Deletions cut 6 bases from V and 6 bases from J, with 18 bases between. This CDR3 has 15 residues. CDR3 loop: CASSPRRGGGNEQFF. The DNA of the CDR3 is TGTGCCAGCAGCCCGCGGCGGGGAGGGGGCAATGAGCAGTTCTTC.